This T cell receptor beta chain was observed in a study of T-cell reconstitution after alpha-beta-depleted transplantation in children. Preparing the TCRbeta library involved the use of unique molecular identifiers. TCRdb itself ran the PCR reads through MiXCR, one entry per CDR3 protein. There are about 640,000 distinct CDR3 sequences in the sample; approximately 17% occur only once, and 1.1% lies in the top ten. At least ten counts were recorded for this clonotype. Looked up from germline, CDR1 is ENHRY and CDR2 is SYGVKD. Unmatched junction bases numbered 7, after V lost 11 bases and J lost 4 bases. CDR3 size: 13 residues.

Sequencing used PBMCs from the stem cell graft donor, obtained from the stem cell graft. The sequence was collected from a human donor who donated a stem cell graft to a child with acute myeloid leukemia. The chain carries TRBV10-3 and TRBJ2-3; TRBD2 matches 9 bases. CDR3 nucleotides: TGTGCCGTGCAGCGGGGGGACGCAGATACGCAGTATTTT. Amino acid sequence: CAVQRGDADTQYF.